These 20 T cell receptor beta chains were all obtained from the same sample, sequenced in a study of cytomegalovirus exposure and HLA in healthy donors (dated by TCRdb to about 2017). The library was built by means of the immunoSEQ multiplex PCR assay. For the multiplex PCR, a mixture combining 60 forward primers for TCR Vbeta segments and 13 reverse primers for TCR Jbeta segments was used. Entries here come from immuneACCESS through TCRdb and include only in-frame sequences with V and J called. Some clones fail to appear in such tables; in the studies checked, an unresolved V gene covers under half of the shortfall, and the cause of the remainder is unknown. Present in this sample are around 200,000 clones, around 83% of which were seen just once. About 1.6% of the sample is held by the ten biggest clonotypes. The sample taken for sequencing was PBMCs. Receptors originate from a man aged 45-65 years in good health and CMV-seronegative.

The genes are TRBV7-2 and TRBJ2-5, with D possibly TRBD1 on 5 matching bases. Germline V lookup: CDR1 SGHTA, CDR2 FQGNSA. The V gene lost 2 bases and the J gene lost 1 base, with 17 bases spanning the gap. The CDR3 spans 17 residues. The chain's CDR3 is CASSLSGRAATQETQYF. As DNA, the CDR3 is TGTGCCAGCAGCTTATCAGGCAGGGCCGCTACCCAAGAGACCCAGTACTTC.

The chain links TRBV27 to TRBJ2-3; TRBD2 matches at 8 bases. The CDR3 runs to 16 residues. Trimming took 8 bases from V and 0 from J; bases not matched to a gene: 10. Germline CDR1 MNHEY, CDR2 SMNVEV (reference sequence). This CDR3 is CASRQSGGISTDTQYF. As DNA, the CDR3 is TGTGCCAGCCGTCAAAGCGGGGGCATTAGCACAGATACGCAGTATTTT.

The chain uses TRBV18 and TRBJ2-1; TRBD2 matches 14 bases. The CDR3 sequence is 17 residues long. Trimming removed 4 bases from V and 8 bases from J; junction bases left unmatched: 10. Per germline, CDR1 KGHSH and CDR2 LQKENI. For the CDR3, the DNA is TGTGCCAGCTCACGCACCGGGACTAGCGGGAGTGAACATGAGCAGTTCTTC. Translating gives CASSRTGTSGSEHEQFF.

The chain employs TRBV9 and TRBJ2-7, with 7 positions matching TRBD1. The CDR3 length is 15 residues. The germline V gene encodes CDR1 SGDLS and CDR2 YYNGEE. The J segment lost 2 bases and the V segment lost 0 bases, leaving 5 bases of the junction unmatched. The CDR3 coding sequence is TGTGCCAGCAGCGTAGGGGGACAGAACACCTACGAGCAGTACTTC. Amino acid sequence: CASSVGGQNTYEQYF.

V gene TRBV14 combines with J gene TRBJ2-1; 7 bases agree with TRBD2. V lost 4 bases, J lost 0 bases, and 6 bases stayed unmatched. This CDR3 region has 16 residues. Germline V CDR1 and CDR2: SGHDN, FVKESK. CDR3 residues: CASSPFGGSSYNEQFF. DNA of the CDR3: TGTGCCAGCAGCCCATTCGGCGGGAGCTCCTACAATGAGCAGTTCTTC.

V usage is TRBV28 and J usage is TRBJ2-5, with D possibly being TRBD2 (5 bases). Gene TRBJ2-7 matches the end of the DNA better, so the J call may be wrong. The CDR3 spans 16 residues. CDR1 and CDR2 from the germline V gene are MDHEN and SYDVKM. Here the CDR3 DNA reads TGTGCCAGCACCCCGCGCGGAGAAGGTAAGGAGGTCGAGCAGTACTTC. It codes for CASTPRGEGKEVEQYF.

The chain carries TRBV10-2 and TRBJ2-4; D gene unclear. V lost 3 bases and J 5 bases, leaving 5 bases between the germline ends. Germline loops: CDR1 WSHSY, CDR2 SAAADI. CDR3 size: 12 residues. CDR3 residues: CASSDRENIQYF. Written as DNA, the CDR3 is TGCGCCAGCAGTGATCGGGAAAACATTCAGTACTTC.

This clone was observed a single time. The rearrangement links TRBV28 to TRBJ2-7, with 14 nucleotides matching TRBD2. Germline loops: CDR1 MDHEN, CDR2 SYDVKM. This CDR3 is built from 24 residues. Trimming removed 2 bases from V and 4 bases from J; junction bases left unmatched: 28. The chain's CDR3 is CASSLPRDRGLAGERVETSYEQYF. The CDR3 DNA is TGTGCCAGCAGTTTACCTCGGGACAGGGGACTAGCGGGAGAAAGGGTCGAAACTTCTTACGAGCAGTACTTC.

The CDR3 bases are TGTGCCAGCTCACCCCCTATTTCCGTGTATTCTTTCTTT. This codes for CASSPPISVYSFF. This chain connects TRBV18 to TRBJ1-1; D is uncertain. V was cut by 3 bases and J by 12 bases, with 17 bases left in between. Germline V CDR1 and CDR2: KGHSH, LQKENI. The CDR3 runs 13 residues.

The rearrangement uses TRBV7-8 and TRBJ1-2, with TRBD1 matching over 7 bases. Per germline, CDR1 SGHVS and CDR2 FQNEAQ. The CDR3 has 15 residues. The J segment lost 8 bases and the V segment lost 1 base, leaving 10 bases of the junction unmatched. For the CDR3, the DNA is TGTGCCAGCAGCTTAGTTGGGACAGCTTTAAAAGGCTACACCTTC. It specifies CASSLVGTALKGYTF.

V usage is TRBV18 and J usage is TRBJ1-2; no definite D call. This CDR3 is built from 13 residues. Trimming removed 2 bases from V and 8 bases from J, with 12 bases in between. Germline V gene data show CDR1 as KGHSH and CDR2 as LQKENI. Here the CDR3 DNA reads TGTGCCAGCTCACCAGATGGCCCGGAGGGCTACACCTTC. Protein product: CASSPDGPEGYTF.

This chain connects TRBV27 to TRBJ1-2, with 7 bases identical to TRBD1. This CDR3 region has 14 residues. Trimming at V came to 7 bases and at J to 5 bases, leaving 10 bases not matched to a gene. The germline CDR1 and CDR2 sequences are MNHEY and SMNVEV (reference sequence). Here the CDR3 DNA reads TGTGCCAGCAAATGGACAGGCGGGGAATATGGCTACACCTTC. Protein sequence: CASKWTGGEYGYTF.

The CDR3 is CASSYSPGGFEKLFF. The CDR3 DNA reads TGTGCCAGCAGTTACTCGCCAGGGGGGTTTGAAAAACTGTTTTTT. This chain uses TRBV6-5 with TRBJ1-4; 7 nucleotides match TRBD1. The germline V gene has CDR1 MNHEY and CDR2 SVGAGI. V shed 0 bases, J shed 7 bases, and the junction held 5 bases outside the gene matches. The CDR3 covers 15 residues.

This rearrangement joins TRBV2 to TRBJ1-5; possibly TRBD1 for D (6 bases). This CDR3 has 13 amino acids. The V end lost 7 bases, the J end lost 1 base, and 8 bases lay between the germline ends. In germline, CDR1 is SNHLY, CDR2 FYNNEI. The CDR3 loop reads CASKGQSNQPQHF. CDR3 DNA sequence: TGTGCCAGCAAAGGACAGAGCAATCAGCCCCAGCATTTT.

V and J are TRBV11-2 and TRBJ2-1; 7 bases are a match to TRBD2. V was clipped by 1 base and J by 0 bases; unmatched bases: 6. Germline V lookup: CDR1 SGHAT, CDR2 FQNNGV. There are 17 residues in the CDR3. Written as DNA, the CDR3 is TGTGCCAGCAGCTTAGGTATAGCGGGCTTCTCCTACAATGAGCAGTTCTTC. Amino acids: CASSLGIAGFSYNEQFF.

V usage is TRBV5-1 and J usage is TRBJ2-5; 8 bases are shared with TRBD1. This CDR3 is built from 15 residues. Per germline, CDR1 SGHRS and CDR2 YFSETQ. J gave up 5 bases and V 0 bases, and 6 bases lay outside the gene matches. For the CDR3, the DNA is TGCGCCAGCAGCTTGGACAGGGGGTCTGCGGAGACCCAGTACTTC. This encodes CASSLDRGSAETQYF.

The gene calls are TRBV5-4 and TRBJ2-7; 7 bases agree with TRBD1. Looked up from germline, CDR1 is SGHNT and CDR2 is YYREEE (reference sequence). J gave up 1 base and V 3 bases, and 1 base lay outside the gene matches. This CDR3 is 13 amino acids long. The CDR3 DNA reads TGTGCCAGCAGCTCGGGACAGTCCTACGAGCAGTACTTC. Translated, it gives CASSSGQSYEQYF. The full variable domain, rest sourced from reference TRBV5-4 and TRBJ2-7, is ETGVTQSPTHLIKTRGQQVTLRCSSQSGHNTVSWYQQALGQGPQFIFQYYREEENGRGNFPPRFSGLQFPNYSSELNVNALELDDSALYLCASSSGQSYEQYFGPGTRLTVT.

This rearrangement joins TRBV10-3 to TRBJ2-5, with TRBD2 identical over 8 bases. TRBJ2-7 explains the end of the DNA better; the J call may be wrong. Germline loops: CDR1 ENHRY, CDR2 SYGVKD. The CDR3 has 15 amino acids. As DNA, the CDR3 is TGTGCCATCAGTGAAGTAGCGGGGACCACATCCGAGCAGTACTTC. Its protein product is CAISEVAGTTSEQYF.

V and J are TRBV14 and TRBJ2-5; a possible D gene is TRBD1 (6 bases). CDR1 is SGHDN and CDR2 is FVKESK in the germline V gene. This CDR3 comprises 15 residues. Between the trimmed V and J ends, which lost 3 bases and 5 bases, there was a span of 16 bases. CDR3 region: CASSHNRVVMETQYF. CDR3 sequence (DNA): TGTGCCAGCAGCCATAACAGGGTTGTGATGGAGACCCAGTACTTC.

The chain couples TRBV27 to TRBJ2-3; TRBD1 might be the D (6 bases). CDR3 size: 16 residues. The germline gives CDR1 MNHEY, CDR2 SMNVEV (reference sequence). V was cut by 6 bases and J by 1 base, with 17 bases left in between. The CDR3 loop reads CASRRQASGGTDTQYF. The DNA of the CDR3 is TGTGCCAGCAGACGACAAGCGTCAGGGGGCACAGATACGCAGTATTTT.